Each of the 20 T cell receptor beta chains below was sequenced from the same sample in a study of shared clonotypes between healthy human individuals. Positive CCR7 selection of CD45RO-negative cells yielded the naive CD8 cells, and terminally differentiated effector memory CD45RA+ cells were excluded. This table comes from immunoSEQ multiplex PCR, and its TCRdb copy is limited to in-frame clones, with some not included. Of about 650,000 clones listed, 95% were seen once; the top ten hold about 0.11%. Sequenced material: naive CD8+ T cells sorted from blood. The receptors come from a woman between 25 and 40 years old in good health.

In its sample, this clone was seen once. The V call is TRBV19, the J call TRBJ2-1; D possibly corresponds to TRBD2 (6 bases). The CDR3 has 14 amino acids. V was clipped by 7 bases and J by 5 bases, with 15 bases between them. CDR1 is LNHDA and CDR2 is SQIVND in the germline V gene (reference sequence). The DNA for the CDR3 is TGTGCCAGTAATTTTGGCGGGACGCACAATGAGCAGTTCTTC. It codes for CASNFGGTHNEQFF.

The chain uses TRBV5-1 and TRBJ2-7; D may be TRBD1 (5 bases). CDR1 is SGHRS, CDR2 YFSETQ, per germline. Trimming shortened V by 0 bases and J by 0 bases, and 7 bases separated the two germline ends. CDR3 length equals 14 residues. The CDR3 DNA reads TGCGCCAGCAGCTTGGACAGGAGCTCCTACGAGCAGTACTTC. This gives the protein CASSLDRSSYEQYF.

This chain links TRBV6-6 with TRBJ2-1; D unclear. CDR1 is MNHNY, CDR2 SVGAGI, per germline (reference sequence). CDR3 length equals 14 residues. The V end was cut by 7 bases, the J end by 1 base, with 11 bases between. This chain's CDR3 is CASTPLGSYNEQFF. The CDR3 DNA sequence: TGTGCCAGCACCCCCTTAGGTTCCTACAATGAGCAGTTCTTC.

V usage is TRBV28 and J usage is TRBJ2-1; 7 bases map to TRBD2. The CDR3 contains 13 residues. CDR1 is MDHEN and CDR2 is SYDVKM in the germline V gene. V shed 6 bases, J shed 8 bases, and the junction held 7 bases outside the gene matches. The CDR3 reads CASRGLLLYEQFF. CDR3 DNA sequence: TGTGCCAGCAGGGGACTACTTTTGTATGAGCAGTTCTTC.

The chain links TRBV9 to TRBJ2-7; D unclear. The CDR3 consists of 13 residues. Trimming removed 0 bases at V and 2 bases at J, with 6 bases between. Germline V lookup: CDR1 SGDLS, CDR2 YYNGEE. The DNA of the CDR3 is TGTGCCAGCAGCGTAGCGGATGCCTACGAGCAGTACTTC. Its protein product is CASSVADAYEQYF. The variable domain in full, completed from reference TRBV9 and TRBJ2-7, reads DSGVTQTPKHLITATGQRVTLRCSPRSGDLSVYWYQQSLDQGLQFLIQYYNGEERAKGNILERFSAQQFPDLHSELNLSSLELGDSALYFCASSVADAYEQYFGPGTRLTVT.

V gene TRBV2 combines with J gene TRBJ2-7; D is perhaps TRBD1 (6 bases). This CDR3 region has 14 residues. With 3 bases removed from V and 5 bases from J, the gap between germline ends came to 14 bases. Germline CDR1 and CDR2: SNHLY and FYNNEI. The CDR3 DNA reads TGTGCCAGCAGTGAGTGGCAGGGGTACGACGAGCAGTACTTC. It encodes CASSEWQGYDEQYF.

V is TRBV6-1 and J is TRBJ2-7, with TRBD1 identical over 10 bases. Per the germline V gene, CDR1 is MNHNS and CDR2 is SASEGT. The CDR3 has 16 amino acids. J was trimmed by 3 bases and V by 2 bases; bases with no gene match: 7. CDR3: CASSESGGTGDYEQYF. The CDR3 DNA sequence: TGTGCCAGCAGTGAAAGCGGTGGGACAGGGGACTACGAGCAGTACTTC.

CDR3 coding DNA: TGTGCCAGCAGTTTAGGGGCTAGCGGGCGCTACGAGCAGTACTTC. Amino acids: CASSLGASGRYEQYF. The chain combines TRBV27 with TRBJ2-7, with 8 nucleotides matching TRBD2. Per the germline V gene, CDR1 is MNHEY and CDR2 is SMNVEV (reference sequence). This CDR3 region has 15 residues. V gave up 2 bases and J gave up 3 bases; unmatched junction bases: 6.

The V gene is TRBV7-6, the J gene TRBJ2-7; D is uncertain. This CDR3 contains 14 residues. V lost 2 bases and J 6 bases, leaving 14 bases between the germline ends. Germline CDR1 is SGHVS and CDR2 is FNYEAQ. Here the CDR3 DNA reads TGTGCCAGCAGCTTACTCGGCCCCCGAGGCGAGCAGTACTTC. Translation: CASSLLGPRGEQYF.

The V and J genes are TRBV15 and TRBJ2-2; D is undetermined. This CDR3 comprises 13 residues. The V gene's germline CDR1 is LNHNV and CDR2 YYDKDF (reference sequence). Trimming cost V 5 bases and J 6 bases, with 10 bases left between them. CDR3 amino acids: CATSSHRSGELFF. CDR3 sequence (DNA): TGTGCCACCAGCTCCCACCGGTCCGGGGAGCTGTTTTTT.

Only a few counts were recorded for this clone. This sequence joins TRBV19 and TRBJ1-1; TRBD1 might be the D (6 bases). Germline V CDR1 and CDR2: LNHDA, SQIVND (reference sequence). V lost 1 base to trimming and J lost 0 bases, with 9 bases between them. The CDR3 loop spans 15 amino acids. CDR3 in DNA: TGTGCCAGTAGTATAGCCCGGACAGTGAACACTGAAGCTTTCTTT. It encodes CASSIARTVNTEAFF.

The rearrangement joins TRBV27 to TRBJ2-7; D gene uncertain. Germline V gene data show CDR1 as MNHEY and CDR2 as SMNVEV (reference sequence). V lost 5 bases and J lost 0, with 17 bases in between. CDR3 length: 16 amino acids. CDR3 residues: CASSHLTGPSSYEQYF. The CDR3 coding sequence is TGTGCCAGCAGTCACCTCACCGGGCCAAGCTCCTACGAGCAGTACTTC.

The chain couples TRBV10-2 to TRBJ2-2; 8 bases align to TRBD1. The germline V gene encodes CDR1 WSHSY and CDR2 SAAADI. The CDR3 sequence is 19 residues long. The ends lost 8 bases at V and 6 bases at J; junction bases unmatched: 23. The chain's CDR3 is CASWGTGALLDSAAGELFF. The CDR3 coding sequence is TGCGCCAGCTGGGGGACAGGTGCCCTTCTAGACTCGGCCGCCGGGGAGCTGTTTTTT.

The V and J genes are TRBV30 and TRBJ2-3, with 10 bases lining up with TRBD1. Germline V gene lookup returns CDR1 GTSNPN and CDR2 SVGIG (reference sequence). This CDR3 has 16 amino acids. The junction had 9 bases not matched to a gene; V was cut back by 2 bases and J by 4 bases. The CDR3 sequence is CAWSWGGTGVADTQYF. The CDR3 region has the DNA TGTGCCTGGAGTTGGGGTGGGACAGGGGTAGCAGATACGCAGTATTTT.

This chain links TRBV28 with TRBJ1-5; perhaps TRBD1 as D (6 bases). Trimming stripped 4 bases from V and 2 bases from J, with 21 bases between. This CDR3 region has 18 residues. CDR1 is MDHEN, CDR2 SYDVKM, per germline. The CDR3 spells CASSSRFGRGNGNQPQHF. As DNA, the CDR3 is TGTGCCAGCAGTTCACGCTTTGGCAGGGGCAATGGCAATCAGCCCCAGCATTTT.

The gene calls are TRBV29-1 and TRBJ2-5, with 14 nucleotides matching TRBD2. This CDR3 region has 17 residues. From germline, CDR1 is SQVTM and CDR2 ANQGSEA. With V trimmed by 3 bases and J by 11 bases, 17 bases remained unmatched. In DNA form, the CDR3 reads TGCAGCGTTGAGGTCCTTTTCGGGACTAGCGGGAGAGGGGAGCAGTACTTC. Protein sequence: CSVEVLFGTSGRGEQYF. The variable domain in full, completed from reference TRBV29-1 and TRBJ2-5, reads SAVISQKPSRDICQRGTSLTIQCQVDSQVTMMFWYRQQPGQSLTLIATANQGSEATYESGFVIDKFPISRPNLTFSTLTVSNMSPEDSSIYLCSVEVLFGTSGRGEQYFGPGTRLLVL.

The chain combines TRBV2 with TRBJ1-2; D is ambiguous. This CDR3 has 16 residues. From germline, CDR1 is SNHLY and CDR2 FYNNEI. Deletions cut 3 bases from V and 1 base from J, with 15 bases between. The CDR3 nucleotides are TGTGCCAGCAGTGACCAGACCCCTGGCCTTAACTATGGCTACACCTTC. This gives the protein CASSDQTPGLNYGYTF.

The table lists this clone with a count of one. The J gene is TRBJ2-7, the V gene TRBV5-4, with D perhaps TRBD2 (6 bases). This CDR3 region has 15 residues. Germline loops: CDR1 SGHNT, CDR2 YYREEE (reference sequence). The V gene lost 2 bases and the J gene lost 5 bases, with 17 bases spanning the gap. The CDR3 DNA is TGTGCCAGCAGCTTTATGGGGGGTCCCCCTCACGAGCAGTACTTC. Translation gives CASSFMGGPPHEQYF.

On this clone itself: Other DNA sequences in this specimen translate into the identical CDR3. The chain uses TRBV7-9 and TRBJ2-1; D remains unclear. Trimming took off 3 bases at V and 0 bases at J, with 3 bases between the two ends. CDR1 and CDR2 (germline): SEHNR, FQNEAQ (reference sequence). CDR3 length: 13 amino acids. DNA for the CDR3: TGTGCCAGCAGCTTGAGCTCCTACAATGAGCAGTTCTTC. This sequence encodes CASSLSSYNEQFF.

This clone has ten or more counts. The V and J genes are TRBV7-9 and TRBJ2-1; 10 nucleotides agree with TRBD2. The V and J ends lost 1 base and 8 bases, in that order; junction bases with no gene match: 14. This CDR3 region has 18 residues. CDR1 and CDR2 from the germline V gene are SEHNR and FQNEAQ (reference sequence). CDR3 loop: CASSLDVLAKREGHEQFF. CDR3 sequence (DNA): TGTGCCAGCAGCTTAGACGTCCTAGCGAAGCGGGAGGGCCATGAGCAGTTCTTC. Filled out from reference TRBV7-9 and TRBJ2-1, the complete variable domain reads DTGVSQNPRHKITKRGQNVTFRCDPISEHNRLYWYRQTLGQGPEFLTYFQNEAQLEKSRLLSDRFSAERPKGSFSTLEIQRTEQGDSAMYLCASSLDVLAKREGHEQFFGPGTRLTVL.